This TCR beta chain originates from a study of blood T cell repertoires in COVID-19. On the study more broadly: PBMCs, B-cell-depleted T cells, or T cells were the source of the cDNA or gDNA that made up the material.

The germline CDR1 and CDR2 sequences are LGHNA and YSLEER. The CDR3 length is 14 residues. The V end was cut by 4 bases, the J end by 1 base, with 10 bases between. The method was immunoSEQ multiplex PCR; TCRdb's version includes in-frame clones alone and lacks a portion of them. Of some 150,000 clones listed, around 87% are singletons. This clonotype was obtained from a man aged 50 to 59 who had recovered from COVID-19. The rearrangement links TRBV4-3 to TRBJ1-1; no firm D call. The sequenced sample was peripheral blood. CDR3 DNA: TGCGCCAGCAGCCGAGTCCCAGGGAACACTGAAGCTTTCTTT. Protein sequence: CASSRVPGNTEAFF.